This T cell receptor (beta chain) was found in a study of blood T cell repertoires in COVID-19. Using immunoSEQ multiplex PCR, the repertoire was profiled, and TCRdb retains in-frame clones only, with some absent. This table holds about 150,000 clones, 84% found once. Germline lookup yields CDR1 SGHDT and CDR2 YYEEEE. V was clipped by 3 bases and J by 3 bases, with 12 bases between them. This CDR3 has 14 amino acids. The sequencing input was peripheral blood. The V call is TRBV5-6, the J call TRBJ1-2; possibly TRBD1 for D (5 bases). This TCR was sampled from a human donor in a cohort sampled during active COVID-19. CDR3 DNA sequence: TGTGCCAGCAGCTGGGACGGCGGGGACTATGGCTACACCTTC. As protein: CASSWDGGDYGYTF.